Reported below is one T cell receptor (beta chain). Its antigen is undetermined. The V gene lost 6 bases and the J gene lost 9 bases, with 6 bases spanning the gap. The CDR3 is 11 residues long. The germline V gene encodes CDR1 SNHLY and CDR2 FYNNEI. This specimen belongs to a study of cytomegalovirus exposure and HLA in healthy donors. Study-wide findings and caveats: The listing of 150 to 200 TCR beta chains classed them as cytomegalovirus-associated.

Vbeta (60) and Jbeta (13) primers were used in the PCR. Per the study methods: Some 10 million of some 80 million unique TCR beta chains were shared, per a later count. Some clones are missing from TCRdb's copy, which holds only in-frame ones; the method was immunoSEQ multiplex PCR. V and J calls and clone size are as listed in that table; D and trimming were resolved from the DNA. The table includes about 130,000 clones, around 75% detected once. This chain uses TRBV2 with TRBJ1-6, with D unresolved. This receptor was obtained from a man in his thirties or forties in good health and CMV-seronegative. Material: PBMCs. CDR3 nucleotides: TGTGCCAGCAGGTCGGGTTCACCCCTCCACTTT. It specifies CASRSGSPLHF. The variable domain in full, with the rest retrieved from reference TRBV2 and TRBJ1-6, is EPEVTQTPSHQVTQMGQEVILRCVPISNHLYFYWYRQILGQKVEFLVSFYNNEISEKSEIFDDQFSVERPDGSNFTLKIRSTKLEDSAMYFCASRSGSPLHFGNGTRLTVT.